Shown below are 20 T cell receptor beta chains from a single sample sequenced in a study of T cell responses to AZD1222 COVID-19 vaccine. Sequenced by immunoSEQ multiplex PCR; TCRdb stores in-frame clones only, minus some. The table records fewer than 150,000 clones, roughly 93% of them present only once. Here the sequenced sample was peripheral blood, taken 28 days after the second AZD1222 dose. Every receptor here comes from an adult who received the AZD1222 COVID-19 vaccine.

The rearrangement joins TRBV3-1 (or the pseudogene TRBV3-2) to TRBJ2-2; the D is unclear. Germline V gene lookup returns CDR1 LGHDT and CDR2 YNNKEL (reference sequence). V shed 3 bases and J shed 5 bases, with 7 bases lying between them. The CDR3 covers 13 residues. CDR3 DNA sequence: TGTGCCAGCAGCCATATGGGGACCGGGGAGCTGTTTTTT. Amino acids: CASSHMGTGELFF.

The rearrangement links TRBV19 to TRBJ2-7, with a possible D match to TRBD1 (6 bases). CDR1 is LNHDA, CDR2 SQIVND, per germline (reference sequence). V was trimmed by 5 bases and J by 0 bases, leaving 14 bases between them. The CDR3 totals 15 residues. The CDR3 DNA reads as TGTGCCAGTAGTTGGGGGCACCCGAGCTCCTACGAGCAGTACTTC. It is translated as CASSWGHPSSYEQYF.

The genes are TRBV19 and TRBJ2-7, with 10 bases aligning to TRBD1. Germline CDR1 reads LNHDA; CDR2 reads SQIVND (reference sequence). The V segment lost 4 bases and the J segment 2 bases; nucleotides outside the gene matches: 2. There are 14 residues in the CDR3. The CDR3: CASSTGTGAYEQYF. In DNA form, the CDR3 reads TGTGCCAGTAGTACCGGGACAGGGGCCTACGAGCAGTACTTC.

V is TRBV7-2 and J is TRBJ2-2; 9 nucleotides agree with TRBD2. The germline gives CDR1 SGHTA, CDR2 FQGNSA. The V and J ends lost 0 bases and 1 base, in that order; junction bases with no gene match: 3. The length of the CDR3 is 17 residues. CDR3 residues: CASSLASGGQNTGELFF. The CDR3 nucleotides are TGTGCCAGCAGCTTAGCTAGCGGGGGCCAGAACACCGGGGAGCTGTTTTTT.

V is TRBV5-1 and J is TRBJ2-1; 10 bases are a match to TRBD2. This CDR3 region has 17 residues. Germline-derived CDR1 and CDR2 are SGHRS and YFSETQ. J gave up 0 bases and V 0 bases, and 3 bases lay outside the gene matches. The CDR3 here is CASSLALAGPSYNEQFF. The CDR3 DNA is TGCGCCAGCAGCTTGGCACTAGCGGGGCCCTCCTACAATGAGCAGTTCTTC.

The chain has TRBV2 and TRBJ1-4; D not resolved. In germline, CDR1 is SNHLY, CDR2 FYNNEI. The CDR3 has 13 residues. Deletions cut 6 bases from V and 8 bases from J, with 13 bases between. In nucleotides, the CDR3 is TGTGCCAGCAGGCCCGATACCGGAGAAAAACTGTTTTTT. Its translation is CASRPDTGEKLFF. Complete variable domain (other parts from reference TRBV2 and TRBJ1-4): EPEVTQTPSHQVTQMGQEVILRCVPISNHLYFYWYRQILGQKVEFLVSFYNNEISEKSEIFDDQFSVERPDGSNFTLKIRSTKLEDSAMYFCASRPDTGEKLFFGSGTQLSVL.

The chain employs TRBV21-1 and TRBJ1-2. TRBV21-1 is termed a pseudogene. The CDR3 sequence is 14 residues long. CDR3 amino acids: CASSKERPNYGYTF. CDR3 coding DNA: TGTGCCAGCAGCAAAGAAAGGCCTAACTATGGCTACACCTTC.

V gene TRBV9 combines with J gene TRBJ2-3; the D is unclear. The V end was cut by 0 bases, the J end by 0 bases, with 11 bases between. Germline loops: CDR1 SGDLS, CDR2 YYNGEE. CDR3 length: 16 amino acids. The CDR3 DNA follows: TGTGCCAGCAGCGTAGAACCCTCGTCTAGCACAGATACGCAGTATTTT. This gives the protein CASSVEPSSSTDTQYF.

As DNA, the CDR3 is TGTGCCAGCAGCTTAGTCGAGGTTAGCACTGAAGCTTTCTTT. Translating it yields CASSLVEVSTEAFF. This chain joins TRBV11-1 and TRBJ1-1; D is ambiguous. Deletions cut 1 base from V and 4 bases from J, with 10 bases between. The CDR3 covers 14 residues. Looked up from germline, CDR1 is SGHAT and CDR2 is FQDESV (reference sequence). Based on the CDR3 plus reference TRBV11-1 and TRBJ1-1, the full variable domain is EAEVAQSPRYKITEKSQAVAFWCDPISGHATLYWYRQILGQGPELLVQFQDESVVDDSQLPKDRFSAERLKGVDSTLKIQPAELGDSAMYLCASSLVEVSTEAFFGQGTRLTVV.

Notes on this clone: This is likely an artifact of a read error, given a far larger clone one base away. Other DNA sequences in the same sample also yield this CDR3. J is TRBJ1-1 and V is TRBV7-3; possibly TRBD1 for D (5 bases). Trimming removed 5 bases from V and 1 base from J, with 8 bases in between. The CDR3 extends over 13 amino acids. Germline V lookup: CDR1 SGHTA, CDR2 FQGTGA. In nucleotides, the CDR3 is TGTGCCAGCAGCCCCCAGGGGAACACTGAAGCTTTCTTT. It is translated as CASSPQGNTEAFF.

J is TRBJ2-7 and V is TRBV19, with D possibly being TRBD1 (5 bases). Germline loops: CDR1 LNHDA, CDR2 SQIVND (reference sequence). The CDR3 is 13 amino acids. V lost 5 bases and J 7 bases, leaving 15 bases between the germline ends. CDR3 nucleotides: TGTGCCAGTAGTTCTGGGGCTCCGTCGGAGCAGTACTTC. Translation: CASSSGAPSEQYF. Filled out from reference TRBV19 and TRBJ2-7, the complete variable domain reads DGGITQSPKYLFRKEGQNVTLSCEQNLNHDAMYWYRQDPGQGLRLIYYSQIVNDFQKGDIAEGYSVSREKKESFPLTVTSAQKNPTAFYLCASSSGAPSEQYFGPGTRLTVT.

This clone has a handful of counts. The chain is built from TRBV2 and TRBJ1-6; perhaps TRBD1 as D (5 bases). The V gene lost 9 bases and the J gene lost 6 bases, with 12 bases spanning the gap. Germline CDR1 and CDR2: SNHLY and FYNNEI. The CDR3 runs 13 residues. The CDR3 protein is CASGGNGNSPLHF. In nucleotides, the CDR3 is TGTGCCAGTGGGGGTAATGGTAATTCACCCCTCCACTTT. The full variable domain, its missing parts supplied by reference TRBV2 and TRBJ1-6, is EPEVTQTPSHQVTQMGQEVILRCVPISNHLYFYWYRQILGQKVEFLVSFYNNEISEKSEIFDDQFSVERPDGSNFTLKIRSTKLEDSAMYFCASGGNGNSPLHFGNGTRLTVT.

This sequence joins TRBV28 and TRBJ1-6; no firm D call. V lost 7 bases and J 0 bases, leaving 7 bases between the germline ends. Germline assignment: CDR1 MDHEN and CDR2 SYDVKM. The CDR3 sequence is 14 residues long. CDR3 bases: TGTGCCAGCAACCCAAGCTCCTATAATTCACCCCTCCACTTT. Translated, it gives CASNPSSYNSPLHF.

The chain is built from TRBV14 and TRBJ1-6; D is ambiguous. Germline lookup yields CDR1 SGHDN and CDR2 FVKESK. V lost 0 bases, J lost 6 bases, and 12 bases lay in between. This CDR3 is 16 amino acids long. CDR3 sequence (DNA): TGTGCCAGCAGCCAAGATTTTTGGCAGAGTAATTCACCCCTCCACTTT. Translated, it gives CASSQDFWQSNSPLHF.

The chain has TRBV5-1 and TRBJ1-1; 8 positions match TRBD1. The trim removed 4 bases at V and 7 bases at J, leaving 3 bases unmatched. CDR1 and CDR2 from the germline V gene are SGHRS and YFSETQ. The CDR3 length is 12 residues. CDR3 nucleotides: TGCGCCAGCAGCGGGGGACAGGATGAAGCTTTCTTT. It codes for CASSGGQDEAFF.

The genes are TRBV7-6 and TRBJ2-3; D is unclear. Trimming took off 1 base at V and 1 base at J, with 3 bases between the two ends. This CDR3 spans 13 amino acids. Germline V gives CDR1 SGHVS, CDR2 FNYEAQ. CDR3 bases: TGTGCCAGCAGCTTAGGGGGCACAGATACGCAGTATTTT. It codes for CASSLGGTDTQYF.

The chain couples TRBV2 to TRBJ2-7; possible D gene TRBD2, 7 bases. Trimming removed 6 bases at V and 3 bases at J, with 12 bases between. Germline V gene data show CDR1 as SNHLY and CDR2 as FYNNEI. There are 13 residues in the CDR3. CDR3 nucleotides: TGTGCCAGCAGCGCGGGGGCCATCTACGAGCAGTACTTC. Translated: CASSAGAIYEQYF.

The rearrangement links TRBV2 to TRBJ1-5; D possibly corresponds to TRBD1 (5 bases). The V and J ends lost 9 bases and 3 bases respectively, with 18 bases between them. This CDR3 is built from 15 residues. Germline V gene lookup returns CDR1 SNHLY and CDR2 FYNNEI. DNA for the CDR3: TGTGCCAGTTGTCAGGGAAGTCGGAACAATCAGCCCCAGCATTTT. Translating gives CASCQGSRNNQPQHF.

This chain connects TRBV3-1 (or the pseudogene TRBV3-2) to TRBJ1-2; no clear D. With 5 bases removed from V and 4 bases from J, the gap between germline ends came to 23 bases. Germline V CDR1 and CDR2: LGHDT, YNNKEL (reference sequence). The CDR3 length is 17 residues. CDR3 DNA: TGTGCCAGCAGCTCACGGGCGTCGGGAAACCTACTCTATGGCTACACCTTC. Translated: CASSSRASGNLLYGYTF.

The chain has TRBV12-5 and TRBJ1-4, with 7 nucleotides matching TRBD1. The trim removed 4 bases at V and 0 bases at J, leaving 2 bases unmatched. The CDR3 has 15 residues. The germline V gene has CDR1 LGHNT and CDR2 FRNRAP. The CDR3 DNA reads as TGTGCTAGTGGTTCCGGGACAGCAACTAATGAAAAACTGTTTTTT. Amino acids: CASGSGTATNEKLFF.